This T cell receptor (beta chain) was recorded in a study of T-cell reconstitution after alpha-beta-depleted transplantation in children. The sample holds a few counts of this clonotype. For TCRbeta, the library was prepared with unique molecular identifiers. TCRdb processed the PCR reads anew with MiXCR; each CDR3 protein has one entry. The data contain roughly 500,000 distinct CDR3 sequences, about an eighth of them singletons. CDR3 size: 17 residues. The germline CDR1 and CDR2 sequences are SEHNR and FQNEAQ (reference sequence). Between the trimmed V and J ends, which lost 1 base and 0 bases, there was a span of 13 bases.

This specimen consisted of PBMCs from the stem cell graft donor, obtained from the stem cell graft. The source is a human donor who donated a stem cell graft to a child with combined immunodeficiency. The V and J genes are TRBV7-9 and TRBJ2-4, with a tentative D call TRBD1 (6 bases). The CDR3 protein is CASSLGLGAGAKNIQYF. The DNA of the CDR3 is TGTGCCAGCAGCTTAGGTCTGGGGGCTGGAGCCAAAAACATTCAGTACTTC.